This T cell receptor (beta chain) derives from a study of cytomegalovirus exposure and HLA in healthy donors. Whole-study context: Early on, a data release was issued that held 80 million or so unique TCRs from HLA-typed donors.

Germline V gene data show CDR1 as SGHDT and CDR2 as YYEEEE. Germline trimming cut 3 bases from V and 2 bases from J; bases unmatched to any gene: 8. The CDR3 totals 16 residues. General study results and limits: Cytomegalovirus-associated TCR beta chains were listed, numbering 164. For most TCR beta V segments, an earlier analysis put the productive rate at about 87% or about 30% of the time. In a later analysis, several top co-occurrence clusters appeared linked to parvovirus B19, influenza, CMV and Epstein-Barr virus.

The PCR employed 60 Vbeta primers together with 13 Jbeta primers. Only in-frame clones appear in the TCRdb table, and some are missing; sequencing was by immunoSEQ multiplex PCR. The sample consists of roughly 110,000 clones, roughly 80% of them appearing once. With respect to this clone: Its antigen is not identified.

The clonotype originates from a man aged 25 to 45 in good health and CMV-seronegative. Sequenced material: PBMCs. The chain employs TRBV5-6 and TRBJ2-3; 8 bases are shared with TRBD2. The CDR3 loop reads CASSWTTSGPTDTQYF. In DNA form, the CDR3 reads TGTGCCAGCAGCTGGACTACTAGCGGACCCACAGATACGCAGTATTTT.